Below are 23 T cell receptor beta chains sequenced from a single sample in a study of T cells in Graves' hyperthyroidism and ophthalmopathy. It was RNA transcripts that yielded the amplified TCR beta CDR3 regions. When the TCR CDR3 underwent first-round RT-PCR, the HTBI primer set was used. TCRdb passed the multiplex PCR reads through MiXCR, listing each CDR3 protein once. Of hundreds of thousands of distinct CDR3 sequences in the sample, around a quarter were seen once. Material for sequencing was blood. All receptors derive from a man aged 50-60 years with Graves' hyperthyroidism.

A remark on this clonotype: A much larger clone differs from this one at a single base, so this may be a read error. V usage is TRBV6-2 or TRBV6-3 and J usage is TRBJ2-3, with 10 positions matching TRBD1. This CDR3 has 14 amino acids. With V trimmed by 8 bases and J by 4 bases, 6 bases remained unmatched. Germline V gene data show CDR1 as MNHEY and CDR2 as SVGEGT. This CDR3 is CASGMTGGADTQYF. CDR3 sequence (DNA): TGTGCCAGCGGCATGACAGGGGGCGCAGATACGCAGTATTTT.

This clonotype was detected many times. CDR3 in DNA: TGTGCCACCGTGGAGTGGTTACTCAATGAGCAGTTCTTC. As protein: CATVEWLLNEQFF. The rearrangement joins TRBV2 to TRBJ2-1; D unclear. Trimming removed 10 bases at V and 6 bases at J, with 16 bases between. Germline values: CDR1 SNHLY, CDR2 FYNNEI. The CDR3 spans 13 residues.

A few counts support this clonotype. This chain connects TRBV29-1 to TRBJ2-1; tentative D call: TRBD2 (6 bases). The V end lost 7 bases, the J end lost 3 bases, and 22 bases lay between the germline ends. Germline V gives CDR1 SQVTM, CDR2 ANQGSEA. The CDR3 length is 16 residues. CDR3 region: CSAQGSAGGVYNEQFF. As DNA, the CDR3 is TGCAGCGCCCAGGGCTCAGCAGGAGGGGTCTACAATGAGCAGTTCTTC.

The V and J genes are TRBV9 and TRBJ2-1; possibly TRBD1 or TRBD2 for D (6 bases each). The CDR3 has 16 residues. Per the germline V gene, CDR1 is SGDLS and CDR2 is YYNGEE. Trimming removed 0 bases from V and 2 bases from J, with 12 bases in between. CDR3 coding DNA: TGTGCCAGCAGCGTAGTAGGGGGGTCTCCCTACAATGAGCAGTTCTTC. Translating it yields CASSVVGGSPYNEQFF.

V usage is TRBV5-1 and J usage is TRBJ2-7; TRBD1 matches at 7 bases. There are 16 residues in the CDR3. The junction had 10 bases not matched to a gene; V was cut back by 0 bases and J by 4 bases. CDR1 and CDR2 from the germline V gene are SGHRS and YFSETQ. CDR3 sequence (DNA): TGCGCCAGCAGCTTGGCGGACAGCCTACAGGGGTACGAGCAGTACTTC. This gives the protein CASSLADSLQGYEQYF.

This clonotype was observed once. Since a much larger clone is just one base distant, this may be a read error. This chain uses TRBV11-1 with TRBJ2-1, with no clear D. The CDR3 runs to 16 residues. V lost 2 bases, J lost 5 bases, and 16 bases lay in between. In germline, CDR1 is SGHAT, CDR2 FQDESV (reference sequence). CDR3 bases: TGTGCCAGCAGCTTAATCCGCCGGGCCCCCCACAATGAGCAGTTCTTC. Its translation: CASSLIRRAPHNEQFF.

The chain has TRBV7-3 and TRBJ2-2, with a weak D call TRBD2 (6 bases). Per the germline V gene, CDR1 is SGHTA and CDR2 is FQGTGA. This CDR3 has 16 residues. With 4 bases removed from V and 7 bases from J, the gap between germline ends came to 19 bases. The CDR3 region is CASSYTGVLSGGELFF. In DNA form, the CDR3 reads TGTGCCAGCAGCTATACGGGAGTACTTTCTGGCGGGGAGCTGTTTTTT.

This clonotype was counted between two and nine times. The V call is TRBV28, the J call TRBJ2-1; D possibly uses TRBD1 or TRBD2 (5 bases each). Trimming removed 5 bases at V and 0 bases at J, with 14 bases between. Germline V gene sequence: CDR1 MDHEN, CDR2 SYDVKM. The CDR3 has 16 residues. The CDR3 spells CASSPWGSSSYNEQFF. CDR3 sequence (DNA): TGTGCCAGCAGTCCATGGGGGAGTAGCTCCTACAATGAGCAGTTCTTC.

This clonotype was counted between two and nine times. CDR3 nucleotide sequence: TGTGCCAGCAGTTACACCAACCGGGACAGCTATGAGCAGTTCTTC. It yields the protein CASSYTNRDSYEQFF. The V and J genes are TRBV6-5 and TRBJ2-1, with TRBD1 matching over 7 bases. The CDR3 consists of 15 residues. CDR1 is MNHEY and CDR2 is SVGAGI in the germline V gene. The V and J ends lost 2 bases and 8 bases, in that order; junction bases with no gene match: 9.

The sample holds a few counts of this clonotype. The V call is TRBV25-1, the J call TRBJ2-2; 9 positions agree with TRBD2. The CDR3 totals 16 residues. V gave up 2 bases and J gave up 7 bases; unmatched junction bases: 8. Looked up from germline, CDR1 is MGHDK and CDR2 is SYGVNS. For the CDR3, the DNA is TGTGCCAGCAGTGAAGTAGCTAGCGGGATAGGCGGGGAGCTGTTTTTT. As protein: CASSEVASGIGGELFF.

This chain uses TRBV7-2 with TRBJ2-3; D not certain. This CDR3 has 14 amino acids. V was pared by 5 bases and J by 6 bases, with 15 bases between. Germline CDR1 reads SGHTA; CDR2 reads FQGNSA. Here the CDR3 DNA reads TGTGCCAGCAGCCAAGACCTAGGGTTCGATACGCAGTATTTT. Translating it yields CASSQDLGFDTQYF.

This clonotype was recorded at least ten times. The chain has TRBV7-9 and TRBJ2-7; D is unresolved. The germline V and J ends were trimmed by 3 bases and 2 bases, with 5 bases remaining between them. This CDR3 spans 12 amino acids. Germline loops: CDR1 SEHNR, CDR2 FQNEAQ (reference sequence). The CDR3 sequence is CASSFLAYEQYF. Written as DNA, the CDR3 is TGTGCCAGCAGCTTCCTAGCCTACGAGCAGTACTTC.

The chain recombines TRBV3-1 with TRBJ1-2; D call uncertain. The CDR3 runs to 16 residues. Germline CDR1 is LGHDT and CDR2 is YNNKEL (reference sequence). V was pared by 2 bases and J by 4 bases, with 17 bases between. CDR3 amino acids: CASSQSPGAVTYGYTF. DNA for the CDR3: TGTGCCAGCAGCCAAAGTCCGGGAGCTGTCACCTATGGCTACACCTTC.

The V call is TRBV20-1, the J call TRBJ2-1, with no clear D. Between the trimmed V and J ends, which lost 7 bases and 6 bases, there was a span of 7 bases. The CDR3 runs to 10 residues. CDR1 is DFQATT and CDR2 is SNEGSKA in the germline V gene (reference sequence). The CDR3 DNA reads TGCAGTGTTTTAGGCAATGAGCAGTTCTTC. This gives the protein CSVLGNEQFF.

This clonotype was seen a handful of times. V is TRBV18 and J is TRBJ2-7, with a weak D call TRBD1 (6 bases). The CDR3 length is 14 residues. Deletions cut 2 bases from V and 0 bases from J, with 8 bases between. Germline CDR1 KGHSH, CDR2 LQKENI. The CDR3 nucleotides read TGTGCCAGCTCACCAGGGGACATCTCCTACGAGCAGTACTTC. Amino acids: CASSPGDISYEQYF.

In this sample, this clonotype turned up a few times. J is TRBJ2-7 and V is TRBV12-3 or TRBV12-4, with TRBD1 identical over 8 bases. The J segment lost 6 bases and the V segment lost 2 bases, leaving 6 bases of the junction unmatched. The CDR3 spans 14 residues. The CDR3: CASSLTAGGSEQYF. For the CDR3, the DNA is TGTGCCAGCAGTTTAACAGCAGGGGGCTCCGAGCAGTACTTC.

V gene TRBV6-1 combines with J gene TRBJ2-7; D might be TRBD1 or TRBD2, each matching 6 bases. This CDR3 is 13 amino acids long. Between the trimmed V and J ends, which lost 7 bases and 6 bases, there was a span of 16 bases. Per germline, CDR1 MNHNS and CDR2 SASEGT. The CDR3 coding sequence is TGTGCCAGCAAGGACAGCGACGGGGGCGAGCAGTACTTC. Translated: CASKDSDGGEQYF.

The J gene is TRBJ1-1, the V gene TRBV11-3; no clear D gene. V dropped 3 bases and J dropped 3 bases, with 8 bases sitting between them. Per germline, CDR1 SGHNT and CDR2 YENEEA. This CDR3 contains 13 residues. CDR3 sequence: CASSFQRDTEAFF. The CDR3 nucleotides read TGTGCCAGCAGCTTTCAGAGGGACACTGAAGCTTTCTTT. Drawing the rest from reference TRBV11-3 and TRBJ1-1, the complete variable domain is EAGVVQSPRYKIIEKKQPVAFWCNPISGHNTLYWYLQNLGQGPELLIRYENEEAVDDSQLPKDRFSAERLKGVDSTLKIQPAELGDSAVYLCASSFQRDTEAFFGQGTRLTVV.

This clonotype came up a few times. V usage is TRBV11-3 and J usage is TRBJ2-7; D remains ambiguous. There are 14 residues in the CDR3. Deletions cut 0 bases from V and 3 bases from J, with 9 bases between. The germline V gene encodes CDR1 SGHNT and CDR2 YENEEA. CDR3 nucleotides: TGTGCCAGCAGCTTAGATCATGGGGACTACGAGCAGTACTTC. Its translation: CASSLDHGDYEQYF.

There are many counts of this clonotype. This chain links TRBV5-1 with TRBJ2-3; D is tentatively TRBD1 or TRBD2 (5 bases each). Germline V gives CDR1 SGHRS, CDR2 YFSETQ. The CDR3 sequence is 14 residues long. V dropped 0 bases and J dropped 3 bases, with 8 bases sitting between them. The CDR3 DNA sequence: TGCGCCAGCAGCTTGGGGGGGTATACAGATACGCAGTATTTT. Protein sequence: CASSLGGYTDTQYF.

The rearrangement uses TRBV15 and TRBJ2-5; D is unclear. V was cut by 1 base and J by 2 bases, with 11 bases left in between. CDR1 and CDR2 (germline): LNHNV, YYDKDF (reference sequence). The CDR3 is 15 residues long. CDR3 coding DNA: TGTGCCACCAGCAGAGGTGATCCGTCACAAGAGACCCAGTACTTC. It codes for CATSRGDPSQETQYF.

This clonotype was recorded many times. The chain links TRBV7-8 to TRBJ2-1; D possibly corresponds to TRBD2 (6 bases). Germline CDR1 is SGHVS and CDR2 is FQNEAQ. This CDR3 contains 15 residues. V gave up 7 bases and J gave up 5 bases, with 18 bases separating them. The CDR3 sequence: CASILAPLANNEQFF. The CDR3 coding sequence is TGTGCCAGCATCCTAGCCCCACTAGCTAACAATGAGCAGTTCTTC.

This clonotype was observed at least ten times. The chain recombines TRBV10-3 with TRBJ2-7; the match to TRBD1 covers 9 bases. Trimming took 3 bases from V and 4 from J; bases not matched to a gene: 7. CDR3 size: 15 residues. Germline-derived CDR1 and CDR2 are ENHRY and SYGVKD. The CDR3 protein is CAISDPRQGVYEQYF. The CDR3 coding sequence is TGTGCCATCAGTGATCCGAGACAGGGGGTTTACGAGCAGTACTTC.